This T cell receptor (beta chain) was identified in a study of blood T cell repertoires in COVID-19. Looking at the study overall: The origin of the acute and convalescent COVID-19 samples was the United States, Italy and Spain.

As originally analysed: The authors estimated nucleated cell counts from reference gene primer amplification. This table comes from immunoSEQ multiplex PCR, and its TCRdb copy is limited to in-frame clones, with some not included. V, J and clone size are those of that table, while D and trimming were read from the DNA. The sample holds some 150,000 clones, 80% to 85% seen once. The TCR was taken from a human donor in a cohort sampled during active COVID-19. Sample: peripheral blood.

In DNA form, the CDR3 reads TGTGCCAGCAGTCGACGGGGGGGGACAGATACGCAGTATTTT. Protein product: CASSRRGGTDTQYF. This chain joins TRBV28 and TRBJ2-3, with 8 nucleotides matching TRBD2. Germline CDR1 is MDHEN and CDR2 is SYDVKM. V shed 5 bases and J 3 bases; nucleotides not matched to a gene: 4. The CDR3 extends over 14 amino acids.